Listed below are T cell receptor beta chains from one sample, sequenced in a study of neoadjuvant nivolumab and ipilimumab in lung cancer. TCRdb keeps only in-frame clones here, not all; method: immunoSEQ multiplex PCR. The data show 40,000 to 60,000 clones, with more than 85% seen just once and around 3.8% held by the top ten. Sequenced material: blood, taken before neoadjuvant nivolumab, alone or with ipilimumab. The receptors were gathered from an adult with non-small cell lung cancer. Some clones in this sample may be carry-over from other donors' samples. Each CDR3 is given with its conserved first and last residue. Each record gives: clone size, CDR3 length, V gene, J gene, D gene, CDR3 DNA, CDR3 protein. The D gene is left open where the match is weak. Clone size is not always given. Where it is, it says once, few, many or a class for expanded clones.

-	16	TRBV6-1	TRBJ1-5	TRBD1	TGTGCCAGCAGTGACTTCCTTGGACAGGGTTCTCAGCCCCAGCATTTT	CASSDFLGQGSQPQHF
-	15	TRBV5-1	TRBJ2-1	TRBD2	TGCGCCAGCAGCTTGAGGCTAGCGGGAGGCAATGAGCAGTTCTTC	CASSLRLAGGNEQFF
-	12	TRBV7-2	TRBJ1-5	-	TGTGCCAGCAGCTTAGTCAATCAGCCCCAGCATTTT	CASSLVNQPQHF
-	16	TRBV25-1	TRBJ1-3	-	TGTGCCAGCAGTGAATTTGGGGGCACGGGAGGAAACACCATATATTTT	CASSEFGGTGGNTIYF
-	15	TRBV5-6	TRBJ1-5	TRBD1	TGTGCCAGCAGCTTAGGACAGGGGGCTTGGCAGCCCCAGCATTTT	CASSLGQGAWQPQHF
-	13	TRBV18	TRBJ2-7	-	TGTGCCAGCTCACCACCAAACATCTACGAGCAGTACTTC	CASSPPNIYEQYF
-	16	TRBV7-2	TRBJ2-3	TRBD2	TGTGCCAGCAGCTTAGCGGCGGGAGGCAGGGCAGATACGCAGTATTTT	CASSLAAGGRADTQYF
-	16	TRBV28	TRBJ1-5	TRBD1	TGTGCCAGCAGTTCGATCTGGACAGGGAGAAATCAGCCCCAGCATTTT	CASSSIWTGRNQPQHF
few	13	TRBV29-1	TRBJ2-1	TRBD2	TGCAGCGTTGGGCTAGCGGGAGTTAATGAGCAGTTCTTC	CSVGLAGVNEQFF
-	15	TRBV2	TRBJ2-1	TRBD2	TGTGCCAGCAGTGAACTGGCTAGCGGAAACAATGAGCAGTTCTTC	CASSELASGNNEQFF
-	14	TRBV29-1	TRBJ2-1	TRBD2	TGCAGCGTTTGGGGCGGGAGGGCCTCACGTGAGCAGTTCTTC	CSVWGGRASREQFF
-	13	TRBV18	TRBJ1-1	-	TGTGCCAGCTCACCACAGAAGAACACTGAAGCTTTCTTT	CASSPQKNTEAFF
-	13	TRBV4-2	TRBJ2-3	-	TGTGCCAGCAGCCAAGATCAGACAGATACGCAGTATTTT	CASSQDQTDTQYF
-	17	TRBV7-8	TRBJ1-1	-	TGTGCCAGCAATCCGATCTGGGGGGGCGGTCAGGCCACTGAAGCTTTCTTT	CASNPIWGGGQATEAFF
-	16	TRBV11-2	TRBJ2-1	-	TGTGCCAGCAGCCCCCTCGGGGGGCGCGAGGTCAATGAGCAGTTCTTC	CASSPLGGREVNEQFF
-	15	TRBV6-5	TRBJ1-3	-	TGTGCCAGCAGTTACTTTACAGGGAGAAGAAACACCATATATTTT	CASSYFTGRRNTIYF
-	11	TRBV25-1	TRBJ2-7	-	TGTGCCAGCAGTGACCTATACGAGCAGTACTTC	CASSDLYEQYF
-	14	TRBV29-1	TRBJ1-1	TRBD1	TGCAGCGCGAAGAAAGGGACAGGGGGCACTGAAGCTTTCTTT	CSAKKGTGGTEAFF
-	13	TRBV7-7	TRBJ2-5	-	TGTGCTAGCAGCCGAGGACAGCAAGAGACCCAGTACTTC	CASSRGQQETQYF